The present T cell receptor (beta chain) was sequenced within a study of blood T cell repertoires in COVID-19. Study context: PBMCs, B-cell-depleted T cells, or T cells provided the cDNA or gDNA that made up the material.

Method: immunoSEQ multiplex PCR; TCRdb's copy keeps in-frame clones and lacks some. The data show 200,000 to 250,000 clones, 70% to 90% seen once. The CDR3 runs 13 residues. V was pared by 0 bases and J by 4 bases, with 6 bases between. Germline lookup yields CDR1 LNHNV and CDR2 YYDKDF (reference sequence). The V call is TRBV15, the J call TRBJ2-5; unclear D gene. Sequenced sample: peripheral blood. This receptor was taken from a man in his fifties or sixties with acute or convalescent COVID-19. CDR3 coding DNA: TGTGCCACCAGCAGAGATTCGCGAGAGACCCAGTACTTC. It is translated as CATSRDSRETQYF. The whole variable domain, filled in from reference TRBV15 and TRBJ2-5, reads DAMVIQNPRYQVTQFGKPVTLSCSQTLNHNVMYWYQQKSSQAPKLLFHYYDKDFNNEADTPDNFQSRRPNTSFCFLDIRSPGLGDTAMYLCATSRDSRETQYFGPGTRLLVL.